This T cell receptor beta chain stems from a study of long-term antiretroviral therapy in people with HIV. The authors ran the immunoSEQ assay, v3.0, at survey level. Produced via immunoSEQ multiplex PCR; TCRdb's table is partial and in-frame only. Of 15,000 to 20,000 clones in the sample, around 90% are singletons; the top ten hold under 5%. V shed 6 bases and J shed 4 bases, with 13 bases lying between them. This CDR3 has 13 residues. Per the germline V gene, CDR1 is MDHEN and CDR2 is SYDVKM. The sample in question was unsorted PBMCs, obtained 2.1 years after starting antiretroviral therapy. The chain couples TRBV28 to TRBJ2-7, with unresolved D. This receptor was taken from a man aged 18-30 years with HIV. The CDR3 region is CASSIRNGYEQYF. CDR3 nucleotide sequence: TGTGCCAGCAGCATTCGAAACGGGTACGAGCAGTACTTC.